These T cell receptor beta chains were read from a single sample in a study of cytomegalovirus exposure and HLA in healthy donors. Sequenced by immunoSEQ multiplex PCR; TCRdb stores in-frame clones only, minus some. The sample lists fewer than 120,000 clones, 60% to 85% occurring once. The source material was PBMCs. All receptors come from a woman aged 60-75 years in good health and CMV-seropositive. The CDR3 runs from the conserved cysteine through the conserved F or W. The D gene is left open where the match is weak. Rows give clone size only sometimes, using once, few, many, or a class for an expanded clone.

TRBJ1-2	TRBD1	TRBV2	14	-	CASIPRDRGYGYTF	TGTGCCAGCATACCTCGGGACAGGGGCTATGGCTACACCTTC
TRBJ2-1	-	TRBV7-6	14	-	CASSPSQGGGEQFF	TGTGCCAGCAGTCCGTCACAGGGTGGGGGTGAGCAGTTCTTC
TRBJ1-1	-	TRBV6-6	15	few	CASSYPHGAHTEAFF	TGTGCCAGCAGTTACCCCCATGGAGCTCACACTGAAGCTTTCTTT
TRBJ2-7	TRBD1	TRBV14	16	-	CASSQRLGTGAYEQYF	TGTGCCAGCAGCCAACGCCTGGGGACAGGGGCCTACGAGCAGTACTTC
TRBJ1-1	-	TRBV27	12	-	CASSPGLSEAFF	TGTGCCAGCAGCCCAGGACTATCCGAAGCTTTCTTT
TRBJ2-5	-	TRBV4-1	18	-	CASSQDRRTEQFQETQYF	TGCGCCAGCAGCCAAGATCGCCGGACAGAACAATTCCAAGAGACCCAGTACTTC
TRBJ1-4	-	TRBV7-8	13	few	CASSFNSNEKLFF	TGTGCCAGCAGCTTCAACAGTAATGAAAAACTGTTTTTT
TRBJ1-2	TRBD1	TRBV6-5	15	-	CASSYSRQGNYGYTF	TGTGCCAGCAGTTACTCTCGACAGGGGAACTATGGCTACACCTTC
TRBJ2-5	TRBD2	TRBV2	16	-	CASMVAGTKYQETQYF	TGTGCCAGCATGGTAGCCGGGACTAAGTACCAAGAGACCCAGTACTTC
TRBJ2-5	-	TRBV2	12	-	CASSVTGETQYF	TGTGCCAGCAGTGTTACGGGGGAGACCCAGTACTTC
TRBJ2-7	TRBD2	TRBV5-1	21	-	CASSLGWGGLAGESPPYEQYF	TGCGCCAGCAGCTTGGGATGGGGGGGACTAGCGGGAGAATCTCCTCCCTACGAGCAGTACTTC
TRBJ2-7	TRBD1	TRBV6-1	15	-	CASSGPGQGAYEQYF	TGTGCCAGCAGTGGACCGGGACAGGGGGCCTACGAGCAGTACTTC
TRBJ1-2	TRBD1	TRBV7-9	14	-	CASSLGQTIYGYTF	TGTGCCAGCAGCCTGGGACAGACGATCTATGGCTACACCTTC
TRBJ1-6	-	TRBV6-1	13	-	CASVLSGDSPLHF	TGTGCCAGCGTACTTAGCGGTGATTCACCCCTCCACTTT
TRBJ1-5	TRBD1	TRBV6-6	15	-	CASSELTGKVQPQHF	TGTGCCAGCAGCGAACTGACAGGGAAGGTACAGCCCCAGCATTTT
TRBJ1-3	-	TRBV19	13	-	CASTYSSGNTIYF	TGTGCCAGTACCTACAGCTCTGGAAACACCATATATTTT
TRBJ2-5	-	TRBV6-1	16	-	CASSEVGDGKGGTQYF	TGTGCCAGCAGTGAAGTTGGCGACGGGAAAGGGGGGACCCAGTACTTC
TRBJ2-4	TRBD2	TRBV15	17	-	CATSYRGLAGSRGIQYF	TGTGCCACCAGCTACCGCGGACTAGCGGGATCTAGGGGGATTCAGTACTTC
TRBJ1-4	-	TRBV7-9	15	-	CASSLGQANNEKLFF	TGTGCCAGCAGCTTAGGACAGGCCAATAATGAAAAACTGTTTTTT
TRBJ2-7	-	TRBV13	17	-	CASSRRSSLLSFYEQYF	TGTGCCAGCAGCCGCCGGTCATCCCTTCTCTCTTTCTACGAGCAGTACTTC
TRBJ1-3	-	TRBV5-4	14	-	CASSSPDIRNTIYF	TGTGCCAGCAGCAGCCCGGACATCCGAAACACCATATATTTT
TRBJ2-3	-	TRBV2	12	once	CASEGESDTQYF	TGTGCCAGCGAGGGGGAATCAGATACGCAGTATTTT
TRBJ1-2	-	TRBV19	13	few	CASNGWQGDGYTF	TGTGCCAGTAATGGGTGGCAGGGCGATGGCTACACCTTC
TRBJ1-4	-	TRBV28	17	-	CASSLEFHSRRNEKLFF	TGTGCCAGCAGTTTAGAGTTTCATTCACGGAGGAATGAAAAACTGTTTTTT
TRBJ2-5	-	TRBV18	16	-	CASSPLVGGQQETQYF	TGTGCCAGCTCACCCCTGGTCGGAGGTCAGCAAGAGACCCAGTACTTC